This T cell receptor beta chain was recovered during a study of CD8+ T cells in alopecia areata. The treatment is: oral pan-JAK inhibitor, 5-10 mg twice daily. Obtained from alopecia areata patients were lesional scalp punch biopsies along with peripheral blood. In this sample, this clone turned up a few times. Germline loops: CDR1 ENHRY, CDR2 SYGVKD. With V trimmed by 7 bases and J by 6 bases, 6 bases remained unmatched. The CDR3 is 14 amino acids. cDNA prepared by RNA extraction and subsequent reverse transcription served as the template for sequencing. The assay was immunoSEQ multiplex PCR, and TCRdb's table has in-frame clones only and misses some. The sample lists around 190,000 clones; less than 65% were seen once.

The receptor was isolated from a human donor with alopecia areata. The chain links TRBV10-3 to TRBJ2-1, with 10 bases fitting TRBD1. The sample in question was CD4+ T cells sorted from blood, obtained at week 24, from a patient treated with tofacitinib. The CDR3 loop reads CAITRDRGPNEQFF. The CDR3 DNA is TGTGCCATCACCCGGGACAGGGGCCCCAATGAGCAGTTCTTC.